The rows below give T cell receptor beta chains drawn from one sample of a study of blood T cell repertoires in COVID-19. Profiled with immunoSEQ multiplex PCR; TCRdb holds only in-frame clones, not every one. The sample contains over 110,000 clones, around three quarters of which appear only once. Sample: peripheral blood. All receptors come from an elderly man with acute or convalescent COVID-19. Both conserved end residues are part of each CDR3. D genes are given only for firm matches. Not every row has a clone size; where given, it reads once, few, many or a size class.

V	D	J	size	DNA	CDR3
TRBV19	TRBD1	TRBJ1-4	NA	TGTGCCAGTAGCCAACCGAGACAGGGAAGCGAAAAACTGTTTTTT	CASSQPRQGSEKLFF
TRBV6-5	NA	TRBJ1-2	NA	TGTGCCAGCAGTTACACAGGAGCTAACTATGGCTACACCTTC	CASSYTGANYGYTF
TRBV12-3/TRBV12-4	TRBD1	TRBJ2-7	NA	TGTGCCAGCAGAAGGACAGGATCCTACGAGCAGTACTTC	CASRRTGSYEQYF
TRBV28	NA	TRBJ2-1	NA	TGTGCCAGCAGTTTCTTTTCGTCCAGCTCCTACAATGAGCAGTTCTTC	CASSFFSSSSYNEQFF
TRBV4-2	NA	TRBJ2-7	NA	TGTGCCAGCAGCCCTATAGTATGGACAGTCACCTACGAGCAGTACTTC	CASSPIVWTVTYEQYF
TRBV7-2	NA	TRBJ2-7	NA	TGTGCCAGCAGCCCTGCGAGACAGGCGACCTACGAGCAGTACTTC	CASSPARQATYEQYF
TRBV19	NA	TRBJ2-2	NA	TGTGCCAGTAGTCGGTGGGGACTCGATCGGACCGGGGAGCTGTTTTTT	CASSRWGLDRTGELFF
TRBV5-4	TRBD2	TRBJ2-1	NA	TGTGCCAGCAGCCCGACTAGCGTTAATGAGCAGTTCTTC	CASSPTSVNEQFF
TRBV5-6	NA	TRBJ1-4	NA	TGTGCCAGCAGCTTGGTCGGAGAAAAGTTAGCAACTAATGAAAAACTGTTTTTT	CASSLVGEKLATNEKLFF
TRBV7-8	NA	TRBJ1-5	NA	TGTGCCAGCAGCCCGACAGCTCCGGGGGAGGGTCAGCCCCAGCATTTT	CASSPTAPGEGQPQHF
TRBV18	NA	TRBJ1-2	few	TGTGCCAGCTCACCCGCTTCAGGGGTCTATGGCTACACCTTC	CASSPASGVYGYTF
TRBV15	NA	TRBJ1-3	once	TGTGCCACCAGCACAGGGGCGGCGGGAAACACCATATATTTT	CATSTGAAGNTIYF
TRBV2	NA	TRBJ2-7	NA	TGTGCCTCCATAGGGCAGGGGATCGGTGAGCAGTACTTC	CASIGQGIGEQYF
TRBV5-4	NA	TRBJ2-1	NA	TGTGCCAGCAGCTACTCAGGGGATGCCTACAATGAGCAGTTCTTC	CASSYSGDAYNEQFF
TRBV6-4	TRBD2	TRBJ2-3	NA	TGTGCCAGCTCCGGGACTAGGATCGGTGAGCAGTATTTT	CASSGTRIGEQYF
TRBV6-1	TRBD1	TRBJ2-5	NA	TGTGCCAGCAGTGGACGGGACAGGGGCCCGCAACAAGAGACCCAGTACTTC	CASSGRDRGPQQETQYF
TRBV7-2	NA	TRBJ1-4	NA	TGTGCCAGCAGCTTAGCTGCCAGGGTGAATGAAAAACTGTTTTTT	CASSLAARVNEKLFF
TRBV18	NA	TRBJ1-1	once	TGTGCCAGCTCACCATTGGGGGGAAGCACTGAAGCTTTCTTT	CASSPLGGSTEAFF
TRBV7-2	NA	TRBJ2-3	NA	TGTGCCAGCAGCTTACTAGGGACATTCACAGATACGCAGTATTTT	CASSLLGTFTDTQYF
TRBV11-3	NA	TRBJ1-1	NA	TGTGCCAGCAGCCCTGGAGGGGGGGGCAACACTGAAGCTTTCTTT	CASSPGGGGNTEAFF
TRBV4-2	TRBD2	TRBJ2-5	NA	TGTGCCAGCAGCCAAGATAGAGCGGGGGGGCGAGAGACCCAGTACTTC	CASSQDRAGGRETQYF
TRBV11-2	NA	TRBJ2-2	NA	TGTGCCAGCAGCTTATATGGGGACACCGCTTTGGGGGAGCTGTTTTTT	CASSLYGDTALGELFF
TRBV6-5	NA	TRBJ1-5	NA	TGTGCCAGCAGCCCCGTTCAGTATCGGGCCCAGCATTTT	CASSPVQYRAQHF
TRBV7-2	NA	TRBJ1-2	NA	TGTGCCAGCAGCCCGGGACAAACTAACTATGGCTACACCTTC	CASSPGQTNYGYTF
TRBV6-5	TRBD1	TRBJ1-5	NA	TGTGCCAGCAGAAGGACAGGGATTGGCAATCAGCCCCAGCATTTT	CASRRTGIGNQPQHF
TRBV11-2	TRBD2	TRBJ2-1	NA	TGTGCCAGCAGCTCACGGACTAGCGGGGTTGATGAGCAGTTCTTC	CASSSRTSGVDEQFF
TRBV2	NA	TRBJ2-6	few	TGTGCCAGCACTAGGACTAACAACGTCCTGACTTTC	CASTRTNNVLTF
TRBV5-1	NA	TRBJ1-3	NA	TGCGCCAGCAGCTTGGACAGGGCGAGTGGAAACACCATATATTTT	CASSLDRASGNTIYF
TRBV5-4	NA	TRBJ1-2	NA	TGTGCCGGGCAGGCGGGGAACGACTATGGCTACACCTTC	CAGQAGNDYGYTF
TRBV7-9	NA	TRBJ1-4	NA	TGTGCCAGCAGCTCATCCGGGAAAAAACTGTTTTTT	CASSSSGKKLFF
TRBV6-6	NA	TRBJ1-2	many	TGTGCCAGCAGTCGGTTTAGCGAGGGCTACACCTTC	CASSRFSEGYTF